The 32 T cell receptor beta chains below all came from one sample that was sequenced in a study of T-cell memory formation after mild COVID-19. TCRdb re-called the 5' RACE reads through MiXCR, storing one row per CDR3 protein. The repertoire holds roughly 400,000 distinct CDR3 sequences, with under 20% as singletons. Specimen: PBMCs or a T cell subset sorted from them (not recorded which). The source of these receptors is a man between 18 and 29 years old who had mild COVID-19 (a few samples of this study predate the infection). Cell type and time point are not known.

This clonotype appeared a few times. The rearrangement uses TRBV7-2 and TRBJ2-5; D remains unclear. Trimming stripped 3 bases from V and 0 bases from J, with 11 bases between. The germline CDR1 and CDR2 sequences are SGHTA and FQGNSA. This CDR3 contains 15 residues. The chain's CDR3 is CASSFFGRYQETQYF. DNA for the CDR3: TGTGCCAGCAGCTTTTTCGGGCGGTACCAAGAGACCCAGTACTTC.

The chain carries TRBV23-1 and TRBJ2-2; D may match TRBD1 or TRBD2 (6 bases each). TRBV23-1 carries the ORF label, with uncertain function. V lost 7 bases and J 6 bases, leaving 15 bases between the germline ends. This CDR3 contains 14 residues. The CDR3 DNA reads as TGCGCCAGCAAAGTAGGGGGGTGTTCCGGGGAGCTGTTTTTT. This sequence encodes CASKVGGCSGELFF.

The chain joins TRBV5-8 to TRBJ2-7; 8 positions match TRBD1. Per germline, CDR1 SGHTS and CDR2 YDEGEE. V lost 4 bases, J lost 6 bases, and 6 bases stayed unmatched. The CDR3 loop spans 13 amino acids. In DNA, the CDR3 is TGTGCCAGCAGCACCAGGGGGCATTTCGAGCAGTACGTC. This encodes CASSTRGHFEQYV.

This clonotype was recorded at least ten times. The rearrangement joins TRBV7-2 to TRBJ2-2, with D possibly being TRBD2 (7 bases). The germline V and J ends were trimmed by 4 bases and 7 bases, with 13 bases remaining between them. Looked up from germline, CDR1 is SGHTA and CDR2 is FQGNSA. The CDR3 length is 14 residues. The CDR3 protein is CASSYGGAIGELFF. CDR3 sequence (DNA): TGTGCCAGCAGCTATGGGGGGGCGATCGGGGAGCTGTTTTTT. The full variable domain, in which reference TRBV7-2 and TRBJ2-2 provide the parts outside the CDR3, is GAGVSQSPSNKVTEKGKDVELRCDPISGHTALYWYRQSLGQGLEFLIYFQGNSAPDKSGLPSDRFSAERTGGSVSTLTIQRTQQEDSAVYLCASSYGGAIGELFFGEGSRLTVL.

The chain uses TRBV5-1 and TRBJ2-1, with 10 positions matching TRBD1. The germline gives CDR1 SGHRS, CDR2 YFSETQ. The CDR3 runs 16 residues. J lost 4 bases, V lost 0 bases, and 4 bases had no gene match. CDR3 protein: CASSLDLGQGYNEQFF. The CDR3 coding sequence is TGCGCCAGCAGCTTGGACCTGGGACAGGGGTACAATGAGCAGTTCTTC.

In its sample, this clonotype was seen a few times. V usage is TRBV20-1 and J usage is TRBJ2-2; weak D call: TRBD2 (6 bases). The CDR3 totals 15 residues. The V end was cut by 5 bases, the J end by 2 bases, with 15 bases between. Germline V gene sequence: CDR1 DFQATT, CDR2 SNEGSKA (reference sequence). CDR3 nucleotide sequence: TGCAGTGCTGGAAGACGGGACTCCAACACCGGGGAGCTGTTTTTT. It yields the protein CSAGRRDSNTGELFF.

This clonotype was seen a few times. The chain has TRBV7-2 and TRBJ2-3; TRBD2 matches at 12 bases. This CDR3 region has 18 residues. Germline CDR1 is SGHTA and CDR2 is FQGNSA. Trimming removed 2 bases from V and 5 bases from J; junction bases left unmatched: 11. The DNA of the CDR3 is TGTGCCAGCAGCTTAAACCCACCTAGCGGGGGGGTATTAGATACGCAGTATTTT. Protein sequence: CASSLNPPSGGVLDTQYF.

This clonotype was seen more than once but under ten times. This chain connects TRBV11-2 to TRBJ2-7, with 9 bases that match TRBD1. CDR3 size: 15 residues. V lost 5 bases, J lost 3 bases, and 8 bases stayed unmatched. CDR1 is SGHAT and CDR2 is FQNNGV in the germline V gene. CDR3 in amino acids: CASSTGTGRFYEQYF. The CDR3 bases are TGTGCCAGCAGCACCGGGACAGGGCGATTCTACGAGCAGTACTTC.

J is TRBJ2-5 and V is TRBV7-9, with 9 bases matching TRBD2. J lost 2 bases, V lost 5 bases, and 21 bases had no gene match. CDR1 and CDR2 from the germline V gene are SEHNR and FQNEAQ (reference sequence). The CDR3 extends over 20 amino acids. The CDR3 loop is CASSAPRGGGPPAAQETQYF. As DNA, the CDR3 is TGTGCCAGCAGCGCGCCGCGGGGGGGAGGTCCTCCTGCCGCTCAAGAGACCCAGTACTTC.

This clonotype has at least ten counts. This CDR3 reads CASSSTGRETQYF. The CDR3 nucleotides read TGTGCCAGCAGCTCGACAGGTCGGGAGACCCAGTACTTC. This sequence joins TRBV11-3 and TRBJ2-5; D possibly corresponds to TRBD1 (6 bases). V was clipped by 4 bases and J by 5 bases, with 11 bases between them. This CDR3 has 13 amino acids. CDR1 is SGHNT, CDR2 YENEEA, per germline.

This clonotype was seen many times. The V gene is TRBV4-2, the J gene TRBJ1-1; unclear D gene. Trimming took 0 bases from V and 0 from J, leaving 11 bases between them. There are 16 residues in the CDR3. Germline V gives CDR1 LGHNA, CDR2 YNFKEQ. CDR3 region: CASSQDWPGMNTEAFF. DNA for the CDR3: TGTGCCAGCAGCCAAGATTGGCCGGGGATGAACACTGAAGCTTTCTTT.

The CDR3 nucleotides read TGCAGCGTTGAAAGGTCCGAGCGGGGGGGAGTCAATGAGCAGTTCTTC. Translation: CSVERSERGGVNEQFF. The chain combines TRBV29-1 with TRBJ2-1, with TRBD2 matching over 10 bases. The CDR3 contains 16 residues. The germline CDR1 and CDR2 sequences are SQVTM and ANQGSEA. V lost 2 bases, J lost 6 bases, and 10 bases stayed unmatched.

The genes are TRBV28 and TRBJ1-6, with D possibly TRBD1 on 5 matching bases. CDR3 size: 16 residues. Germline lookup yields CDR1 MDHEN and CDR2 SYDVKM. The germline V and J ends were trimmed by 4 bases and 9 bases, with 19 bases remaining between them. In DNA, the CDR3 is TGTGCCAGCAGTTCCACCCGGGATTGGGGGACTTCACCCCTCCACTTT. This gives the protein CASSSTRDWGTSPLHF.

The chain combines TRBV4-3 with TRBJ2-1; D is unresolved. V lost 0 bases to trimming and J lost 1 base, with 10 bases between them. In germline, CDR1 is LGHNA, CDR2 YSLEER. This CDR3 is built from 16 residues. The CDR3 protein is CASSQDWALSYNEQFF. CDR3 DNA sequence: TGCGCCAGCAGCCAAGATTGGGCGTTATCCTACAATGAGCAGTTCTTC.

CDR3 protein: CASSVEPRFGGGRTDTQYF. The CDR3, as DNA: TGTGCCAGCAGCGTAGAACCCCGCTTTGGGGGGGGGCGTACAGATACGCAGTATTTT. The J gene is TRBJ2-3, the V gene TRBV9; possibly TRBD2 for D (7 bases). The V end was cut by 0 bases, the J end by 3 bases, with 23 bases between. The CDR3 extends over 19 amino acids. Per the germline V gene, CDR1 is SGDLS and CDR2 is YYNGEE.

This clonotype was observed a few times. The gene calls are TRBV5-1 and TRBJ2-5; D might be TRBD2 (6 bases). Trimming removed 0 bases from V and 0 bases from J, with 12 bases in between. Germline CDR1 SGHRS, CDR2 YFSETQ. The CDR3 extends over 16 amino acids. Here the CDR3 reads CASSLAGGMYQETQYF. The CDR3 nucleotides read TGCGCCAGCAGCTTGGCCGGGGGAATGTACCAAGAGACCCAGTACTTC.

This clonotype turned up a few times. The CDR3 loop is CASRPPGLNYGYTF. Written as DNA, the CDR3 is TGTGCCAGCAGACCTCCGGGGCTAAACTATGGCTACACCTTC. The chain joins TRBV7-2 to TRBJ1-2; tentatively, D is TRBD1 (5 bases). V lost 6 bases and J 2 bases, leaving 13 bases between the germline ends. Germline CDR1 reads SGHTA; CDR2 reads FQGNSA. This CDR3 spans 14 amino acids.

In DNA, the CDR3 is TGCAGTGCTAGAGTCACAGAACCATATGGCTACACCTTC. Protein: CSARVTEPYGYTF. V and J are TRBV20-1 and TRBJ1-2; D not certain. V shed 1 base and J shed 5 bases, with 11 bases lying between them. There are 13 residues in the CDR3. Germline lookup yields CDR1 DFQATT and CDR2 SNEGSKA (reference sequence).

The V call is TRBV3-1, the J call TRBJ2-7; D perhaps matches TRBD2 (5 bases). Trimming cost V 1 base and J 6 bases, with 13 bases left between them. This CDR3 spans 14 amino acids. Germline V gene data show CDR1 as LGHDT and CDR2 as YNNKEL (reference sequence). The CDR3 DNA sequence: TGTGCCAGCAGCCAAGGTTCGGGGATAGGCGAGCAGTACTTC. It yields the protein CASSQGSGIGEQYF.

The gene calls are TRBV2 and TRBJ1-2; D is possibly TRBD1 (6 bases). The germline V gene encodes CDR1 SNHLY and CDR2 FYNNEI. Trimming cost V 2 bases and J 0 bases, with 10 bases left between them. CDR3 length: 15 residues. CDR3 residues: CASSEKTGTNYGYTF. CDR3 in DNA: TGTGCCAGCAGTGAAAAGACAGGAACTAACTATGGCTACACCTTC.

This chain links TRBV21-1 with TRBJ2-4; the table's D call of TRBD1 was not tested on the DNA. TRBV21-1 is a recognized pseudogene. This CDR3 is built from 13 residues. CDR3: CASSKERGDIQYF. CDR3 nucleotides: TGTGCCAGCAGCAAAGAAAGGGGAGACATTCAGTACTTC.

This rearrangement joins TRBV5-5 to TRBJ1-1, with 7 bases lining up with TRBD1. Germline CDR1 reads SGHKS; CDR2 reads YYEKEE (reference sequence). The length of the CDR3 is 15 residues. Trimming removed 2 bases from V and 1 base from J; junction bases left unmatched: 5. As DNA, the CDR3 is TGTGCCAGCAGCTTTTCGACAGGGACGAACACTGAAGCTTTCTTT. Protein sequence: CASSFSTGTNTEAFF. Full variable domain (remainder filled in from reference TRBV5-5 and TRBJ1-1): DAGVTQSPTHLIKTRGQQVTLRCSPISGHKSVSWYQQVLGQGPQFIFQYYEKEERGRGNFPDRFSARQFPNYSSELNVNALLLGDSALYLCASSFSTGTNTEAFFGQGTRLTVV.

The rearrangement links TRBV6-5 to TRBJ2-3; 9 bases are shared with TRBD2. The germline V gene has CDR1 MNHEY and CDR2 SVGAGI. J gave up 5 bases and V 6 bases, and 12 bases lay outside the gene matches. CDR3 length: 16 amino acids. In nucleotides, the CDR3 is TGTGCCAGCAGGGGCACTCAAGCGGGGGGAGGAGATACGCAGTATTTT. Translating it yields CASRGTQAGGGDTQYF.

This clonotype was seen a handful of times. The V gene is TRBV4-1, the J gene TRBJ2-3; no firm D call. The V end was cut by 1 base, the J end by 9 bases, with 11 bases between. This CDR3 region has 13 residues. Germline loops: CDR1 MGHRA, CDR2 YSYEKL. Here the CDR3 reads CASSQVVVKTQYF. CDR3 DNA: TGCGCCAGCAGCCAAGTCGTCGTAAAGACGCAGTATTTT.

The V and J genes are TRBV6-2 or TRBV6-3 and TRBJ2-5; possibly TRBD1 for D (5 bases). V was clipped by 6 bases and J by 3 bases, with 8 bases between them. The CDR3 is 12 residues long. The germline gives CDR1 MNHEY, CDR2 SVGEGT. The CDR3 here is CASRTGEETQYF. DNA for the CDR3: TGTGCCAGCAGAACAGGAGAAGAGACCCAGTACTTC.

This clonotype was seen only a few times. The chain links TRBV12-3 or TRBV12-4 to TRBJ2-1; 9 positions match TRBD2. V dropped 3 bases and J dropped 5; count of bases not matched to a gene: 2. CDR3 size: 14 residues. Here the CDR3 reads CASSFSGGHNEQFF. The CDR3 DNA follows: TGTGCCAGCAGTTTTAGCGGGGGACACAATGAGCAGTTCTTC.

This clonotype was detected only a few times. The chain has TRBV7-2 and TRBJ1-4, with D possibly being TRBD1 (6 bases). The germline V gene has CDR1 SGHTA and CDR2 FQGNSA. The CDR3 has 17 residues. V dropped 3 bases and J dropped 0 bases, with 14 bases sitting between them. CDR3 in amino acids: CASSFGGHQTTNEKLFF. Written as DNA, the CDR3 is TGTGCCAGCAGCTTTGGGGGCCACCAGACAACTAATGAAAAACTGTTTTTT.

The CDR3 protein is CASSLGQQAITGELFF. The DNA of the CDR3 is TGTGCCAGCAGCTTGGGTCAACAGGCGATCACCGGGGAGCTGTTTTTT. The chain uses TRBV5-6 and TRBJ2-2; tentatively, D is TRBD1 (5 bases). Deletions cut 0 bases from V and 4 bases from J, with 13 bases between. The CDR3 runs to 16 residues. Germline V gene sequence: CDR1 SGHDT, CDR2 YYEEEE.

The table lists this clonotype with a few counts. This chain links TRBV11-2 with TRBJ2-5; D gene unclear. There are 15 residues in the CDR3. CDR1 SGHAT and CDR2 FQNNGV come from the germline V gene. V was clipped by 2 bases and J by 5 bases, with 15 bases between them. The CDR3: CASSLKLAGWETQYF. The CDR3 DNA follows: TGTGCCAGCAGCTTAAAGTTAGCTGGATGGGAGACCCAGTACTTC.

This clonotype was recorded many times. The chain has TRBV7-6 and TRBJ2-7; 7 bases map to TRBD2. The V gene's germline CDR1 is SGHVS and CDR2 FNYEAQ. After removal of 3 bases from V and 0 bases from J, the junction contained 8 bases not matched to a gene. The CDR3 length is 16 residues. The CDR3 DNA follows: TGTGCCAGCAGCTTTAGTACCGGGGGGAGCTCCTACGAGCAGTACTTC. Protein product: CASSFSTGGSSYEQYF.

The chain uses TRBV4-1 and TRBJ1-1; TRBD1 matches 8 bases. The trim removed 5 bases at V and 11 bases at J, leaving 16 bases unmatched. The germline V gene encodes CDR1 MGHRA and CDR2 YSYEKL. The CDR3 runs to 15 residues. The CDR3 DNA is TGCGCCAGCAGCTACAGGGGGTCATTCCAAAATGCGGCTTTCTTT. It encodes CASSYRGSFQNAAFF.

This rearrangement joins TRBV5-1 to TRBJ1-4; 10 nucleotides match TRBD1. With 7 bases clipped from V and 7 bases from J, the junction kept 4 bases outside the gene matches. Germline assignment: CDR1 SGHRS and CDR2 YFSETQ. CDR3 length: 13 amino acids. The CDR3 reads CASGQGDSEKLFF. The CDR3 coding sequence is TGCGCCAGCGGACAGGGGGACAGTGAAAAACTGTTTTTT.